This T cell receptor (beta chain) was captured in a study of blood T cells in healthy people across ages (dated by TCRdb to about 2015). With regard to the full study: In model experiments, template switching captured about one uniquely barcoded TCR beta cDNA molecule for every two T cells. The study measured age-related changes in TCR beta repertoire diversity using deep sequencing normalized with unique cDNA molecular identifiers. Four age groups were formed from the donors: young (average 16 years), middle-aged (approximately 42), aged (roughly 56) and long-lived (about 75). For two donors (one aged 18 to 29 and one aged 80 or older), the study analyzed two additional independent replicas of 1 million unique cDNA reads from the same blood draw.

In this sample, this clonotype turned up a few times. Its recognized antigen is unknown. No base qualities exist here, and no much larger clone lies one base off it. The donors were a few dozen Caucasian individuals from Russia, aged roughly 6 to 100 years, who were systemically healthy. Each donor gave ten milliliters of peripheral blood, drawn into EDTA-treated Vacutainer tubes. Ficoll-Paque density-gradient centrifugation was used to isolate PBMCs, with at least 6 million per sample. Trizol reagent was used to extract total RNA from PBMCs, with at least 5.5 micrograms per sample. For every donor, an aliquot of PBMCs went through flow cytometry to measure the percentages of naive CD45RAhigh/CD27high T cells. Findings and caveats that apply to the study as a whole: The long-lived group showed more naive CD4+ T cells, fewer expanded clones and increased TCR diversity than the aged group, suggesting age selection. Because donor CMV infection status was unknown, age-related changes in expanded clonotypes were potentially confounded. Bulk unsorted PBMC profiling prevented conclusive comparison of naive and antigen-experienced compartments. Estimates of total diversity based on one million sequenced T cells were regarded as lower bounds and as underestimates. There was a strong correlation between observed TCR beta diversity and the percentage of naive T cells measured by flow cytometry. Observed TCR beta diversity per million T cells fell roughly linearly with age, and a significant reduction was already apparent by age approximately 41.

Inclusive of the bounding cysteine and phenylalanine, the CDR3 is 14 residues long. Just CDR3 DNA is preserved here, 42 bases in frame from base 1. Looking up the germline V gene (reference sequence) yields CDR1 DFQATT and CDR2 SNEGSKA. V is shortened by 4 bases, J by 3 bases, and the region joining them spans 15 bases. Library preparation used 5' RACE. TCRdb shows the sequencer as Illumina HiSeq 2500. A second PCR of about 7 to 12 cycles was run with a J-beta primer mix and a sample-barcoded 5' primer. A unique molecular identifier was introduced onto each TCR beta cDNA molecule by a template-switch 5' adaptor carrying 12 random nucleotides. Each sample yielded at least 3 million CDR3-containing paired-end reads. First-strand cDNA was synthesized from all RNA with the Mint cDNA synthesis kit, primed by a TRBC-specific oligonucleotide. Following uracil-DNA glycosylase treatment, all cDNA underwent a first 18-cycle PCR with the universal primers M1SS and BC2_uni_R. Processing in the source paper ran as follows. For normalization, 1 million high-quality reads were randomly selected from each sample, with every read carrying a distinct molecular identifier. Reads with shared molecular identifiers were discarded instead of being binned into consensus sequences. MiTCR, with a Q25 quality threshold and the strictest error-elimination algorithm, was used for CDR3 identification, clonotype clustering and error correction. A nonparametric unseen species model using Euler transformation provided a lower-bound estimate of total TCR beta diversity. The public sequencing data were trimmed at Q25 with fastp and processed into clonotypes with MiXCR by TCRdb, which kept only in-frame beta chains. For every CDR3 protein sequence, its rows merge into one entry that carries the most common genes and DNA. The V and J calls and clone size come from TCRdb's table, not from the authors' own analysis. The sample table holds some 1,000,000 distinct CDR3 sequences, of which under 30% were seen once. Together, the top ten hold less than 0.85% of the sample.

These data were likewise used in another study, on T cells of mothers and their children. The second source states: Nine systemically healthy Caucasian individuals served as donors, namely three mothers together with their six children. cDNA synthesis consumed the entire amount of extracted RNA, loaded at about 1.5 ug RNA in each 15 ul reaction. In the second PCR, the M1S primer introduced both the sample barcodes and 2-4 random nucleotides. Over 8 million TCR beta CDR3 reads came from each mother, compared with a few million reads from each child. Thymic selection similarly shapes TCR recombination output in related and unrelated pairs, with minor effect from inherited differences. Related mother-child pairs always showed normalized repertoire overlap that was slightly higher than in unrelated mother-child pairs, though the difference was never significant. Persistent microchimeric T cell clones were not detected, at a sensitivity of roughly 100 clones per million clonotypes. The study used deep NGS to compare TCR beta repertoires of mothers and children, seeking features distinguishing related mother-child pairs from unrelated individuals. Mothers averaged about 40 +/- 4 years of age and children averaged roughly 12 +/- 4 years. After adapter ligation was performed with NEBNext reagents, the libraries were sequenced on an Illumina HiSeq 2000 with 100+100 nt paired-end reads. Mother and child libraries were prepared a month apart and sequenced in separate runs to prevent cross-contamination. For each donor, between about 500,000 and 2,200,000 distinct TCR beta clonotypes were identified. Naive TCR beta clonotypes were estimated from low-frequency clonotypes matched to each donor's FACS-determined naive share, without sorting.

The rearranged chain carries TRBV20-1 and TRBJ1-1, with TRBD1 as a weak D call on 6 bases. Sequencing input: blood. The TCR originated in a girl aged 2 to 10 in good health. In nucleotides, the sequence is TGCAGTGCTATTACGGACAGTGGGGACACTGAAGCTTTCTTT. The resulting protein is CSAITDSGDTEAFF.